The T cell receptor (beta chain) under discussion was sequenced for a study of regulatory T cells in long-lasting Graves disease. This clonotype has a count of ten or more. The time point was: newly diagnosed GD, antithyroid drugs for less than 3 months. RNA from PBMCs was the source of the TCR library. Arm-PCR with iRepertoire HTBI primers amplified the CDR3 regions for these TCR beta libraries. TCRdb independently ran MiXCR on the multiplex PCR reads; one entry per CDR3 protein. The sample contains around 250,000 distinct CDR3 sequences, about 18% of which appear only once. A further study also used this sample, focusing on T cells in Graves' hyperthyroidism and ophthalmopathy. This second report adds: Initially, a first-round RT-PCR of the TCR CDR3 employed the HTBI primer set.

Material: peripheral blood mononuclear cells (PBMCs), obtained at new diagnosis, from a patient treated with antithyroid drugs. The source of this sequence is a woman aged 25 to 39 with Graves disease.

As DNA, the CDR3 is TGTGCCAGCAGTTTTGTCGCCGCCGCCAACACTGAAGCTTTCTTT. It is translated as CASSFVAAANTEAFF. V is TRBV6-5 and J is TRBJ1-1; D remains ambiguous. Germline V gene lookup returns CDR1 MNHEY and CDR2 SVGAGI. V lost 4 bases and J 2 bases, leaving 14 bases between the germline ends. This CDR3 region has 15 residues.